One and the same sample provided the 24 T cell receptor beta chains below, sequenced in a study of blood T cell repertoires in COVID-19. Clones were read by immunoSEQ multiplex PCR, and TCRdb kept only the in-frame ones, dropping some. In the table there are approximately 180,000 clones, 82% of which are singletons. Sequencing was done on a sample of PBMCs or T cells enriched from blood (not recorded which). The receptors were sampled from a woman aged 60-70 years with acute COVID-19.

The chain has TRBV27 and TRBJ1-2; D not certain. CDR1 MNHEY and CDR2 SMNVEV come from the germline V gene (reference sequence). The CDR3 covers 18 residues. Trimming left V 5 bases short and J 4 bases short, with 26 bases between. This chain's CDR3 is CASSVNARNNFSPYGYTF. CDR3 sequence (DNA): TGTGCCAGCAGTGTAAACGCTAGAAACAACTTCTCACCCTATGGCTACACCTTC.

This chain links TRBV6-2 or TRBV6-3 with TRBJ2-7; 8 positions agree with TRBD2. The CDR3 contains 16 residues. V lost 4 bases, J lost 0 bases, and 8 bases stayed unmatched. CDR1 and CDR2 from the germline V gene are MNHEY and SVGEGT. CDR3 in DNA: TGTGCCAGCAGTTCCCCGGCGACTAGCGTCTCCTACGAGCAGTACGTC. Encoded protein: CASSSPATSVSYEQYV.

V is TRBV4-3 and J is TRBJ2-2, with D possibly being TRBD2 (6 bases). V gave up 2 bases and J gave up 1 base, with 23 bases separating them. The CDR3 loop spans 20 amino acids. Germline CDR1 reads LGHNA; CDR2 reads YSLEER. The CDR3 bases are TGCGCCAGCAGCCAACTCACGGGCCTTGGTAGCGGAGGGAACACCGGGGAGCTGTTTTTT. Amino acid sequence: CASSQLTGLGSGGNTGELFF.

The CDR3 nucleotides read TGCGCCAGCAGCCAAGAACAGGCGGGATCCTACAATGAGCAGTTCTTC. The encoded protein is CASSQEQAGSYNEQFF. V usage is TRBV4-3 and J usage is TRBJ2-1, with a possible D match to TRBD2 (6 bases). Germline V gives CDR1 LGHNA, CDR2 YSLEER. Trimming left V 0 bases short and J 1 base short, with 10 bases between. CDR3 size: 16 residues.

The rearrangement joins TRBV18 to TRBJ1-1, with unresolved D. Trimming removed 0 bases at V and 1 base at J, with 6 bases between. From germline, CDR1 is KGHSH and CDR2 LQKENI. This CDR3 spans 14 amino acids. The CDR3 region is CASSPPSGNTEAFF. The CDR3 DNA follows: TGTGCCAGCTCACCACCATCGGGGAACACTGAAGCTTTCTTT.

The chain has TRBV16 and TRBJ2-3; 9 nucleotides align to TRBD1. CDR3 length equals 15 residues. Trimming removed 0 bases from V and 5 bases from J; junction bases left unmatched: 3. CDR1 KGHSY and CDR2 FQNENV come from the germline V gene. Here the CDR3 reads CASSQSWTGVDTQYF. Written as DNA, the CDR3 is TGTGCCAGCAGCCAATCGTGGACAGGGGTAGATACGCAGTATTTT.

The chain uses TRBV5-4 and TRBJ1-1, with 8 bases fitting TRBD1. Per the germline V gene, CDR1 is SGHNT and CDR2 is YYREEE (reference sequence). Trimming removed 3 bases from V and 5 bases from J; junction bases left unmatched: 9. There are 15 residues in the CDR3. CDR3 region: CASSYSGGDRTEAFF. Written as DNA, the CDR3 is TGTGCCAGCAGCTATTCAGGGGGCGATAGGACTGAAGCTTTCTTT.

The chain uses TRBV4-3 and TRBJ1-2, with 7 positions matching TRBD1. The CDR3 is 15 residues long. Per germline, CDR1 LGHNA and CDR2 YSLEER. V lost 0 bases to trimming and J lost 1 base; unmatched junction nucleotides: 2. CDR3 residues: CASSQEGTVNYGYTF. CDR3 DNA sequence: TGCGCCAGCAGCCAAGAAGGGACAGTTAACTATGGCTACACCTTC.

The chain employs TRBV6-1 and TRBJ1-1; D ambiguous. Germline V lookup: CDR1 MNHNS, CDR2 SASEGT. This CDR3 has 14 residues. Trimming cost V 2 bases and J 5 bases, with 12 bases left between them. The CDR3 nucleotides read TGTGCCAGCAGTGAAATGTTCCGGGTGACTGAAGCTTTCTTT. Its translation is CASSEMFRVTEAFF.

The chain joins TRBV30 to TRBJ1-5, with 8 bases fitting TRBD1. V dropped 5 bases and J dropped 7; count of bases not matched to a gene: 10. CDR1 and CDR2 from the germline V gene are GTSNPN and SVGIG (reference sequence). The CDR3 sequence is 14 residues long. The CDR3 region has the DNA TGTGCCTGGGCTACTCAGGGGGCAGGGCAGCCCCAGCATTTT. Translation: CAWATQGAGQPQHF.

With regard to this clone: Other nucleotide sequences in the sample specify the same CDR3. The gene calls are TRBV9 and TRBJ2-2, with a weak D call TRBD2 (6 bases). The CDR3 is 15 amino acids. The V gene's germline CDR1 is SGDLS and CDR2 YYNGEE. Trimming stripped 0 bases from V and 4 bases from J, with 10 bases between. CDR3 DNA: TGTGCCAGCAGCGTAGTGGGAGGATCCACCGGGGAGCTGTTTTTT. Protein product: CASSVVGGSTGELFF.

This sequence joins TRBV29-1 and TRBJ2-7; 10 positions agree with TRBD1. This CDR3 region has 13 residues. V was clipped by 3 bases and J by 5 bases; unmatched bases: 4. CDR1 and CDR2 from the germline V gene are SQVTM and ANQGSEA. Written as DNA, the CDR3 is TGCAGCGTTGAGGGGACAGGGGTCAACGAGCAGTACTTC. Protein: CSVEGTGVNEQYF.

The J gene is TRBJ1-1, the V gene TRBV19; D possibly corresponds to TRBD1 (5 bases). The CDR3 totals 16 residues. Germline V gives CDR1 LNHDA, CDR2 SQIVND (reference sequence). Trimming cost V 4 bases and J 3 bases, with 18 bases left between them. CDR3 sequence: CASSKSSYGGDTEAFF. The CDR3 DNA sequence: TGTGCCAGTAGTAAGTCGTCTTACGGGGGGGACACTGAAGCTTTCTTT.

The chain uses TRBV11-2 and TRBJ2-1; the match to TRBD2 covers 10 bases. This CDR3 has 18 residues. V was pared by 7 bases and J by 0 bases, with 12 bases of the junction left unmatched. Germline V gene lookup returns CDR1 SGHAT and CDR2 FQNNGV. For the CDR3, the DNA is TGTGCCAGCACCCTGGGACTAGCGTATCCGAGCTCCTACAATGAGCAGTTCTTC. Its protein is CASTLGLAYPSSYNEQFF. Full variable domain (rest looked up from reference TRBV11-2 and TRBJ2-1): EAGVAQSPRYKIIEKRQSVAFWCNPISGHATLYWYQQILGQGPKLLIQFQNNGVVDDSQLPKDRFSAERLKGVDSTLKIQPAKLEDSAVYLCASTLGLAYPSSYNEQFFGPGTRLTVL.

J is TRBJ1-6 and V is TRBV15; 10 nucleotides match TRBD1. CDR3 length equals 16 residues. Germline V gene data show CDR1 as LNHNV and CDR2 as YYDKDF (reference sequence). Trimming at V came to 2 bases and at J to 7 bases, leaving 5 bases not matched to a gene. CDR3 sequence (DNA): TGTGCCACCAGCAGACCGGGACAGGGGCGCAATTCACCCCTCCACTTT. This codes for CATSRPGQGRNSPLHF.

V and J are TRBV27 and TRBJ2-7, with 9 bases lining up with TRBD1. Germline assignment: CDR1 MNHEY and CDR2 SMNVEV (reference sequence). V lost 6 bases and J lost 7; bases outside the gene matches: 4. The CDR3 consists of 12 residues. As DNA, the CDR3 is TGTGCCAGCAGACAGGGGGCGAGGGAGCAGTACTTC. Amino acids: CASRQGAREQYF.

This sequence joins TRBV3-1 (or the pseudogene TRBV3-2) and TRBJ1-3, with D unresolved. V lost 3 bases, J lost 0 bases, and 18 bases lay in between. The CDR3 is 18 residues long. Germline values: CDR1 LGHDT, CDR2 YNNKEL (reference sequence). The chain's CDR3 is CASSHPWNPQDSGNTIYF. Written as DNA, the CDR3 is TGTGCCAGCAGCCACCCGTGGAACCCCCAGGACTCTGGAAACACCATATATTTT.

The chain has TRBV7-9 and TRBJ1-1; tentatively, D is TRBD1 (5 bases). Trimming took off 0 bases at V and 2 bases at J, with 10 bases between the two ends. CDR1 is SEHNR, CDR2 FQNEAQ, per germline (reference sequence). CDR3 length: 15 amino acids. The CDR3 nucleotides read TGTGCCAGCAGCTTAGCAGGCAGGGCAAACACTGAAGCTTTCTTT. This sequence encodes CASSLAGRANTEAFF.

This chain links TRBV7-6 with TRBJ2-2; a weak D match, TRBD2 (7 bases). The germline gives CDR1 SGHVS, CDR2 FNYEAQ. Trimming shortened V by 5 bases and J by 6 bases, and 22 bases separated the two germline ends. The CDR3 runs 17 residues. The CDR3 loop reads CASSPSPWGGASGELFF. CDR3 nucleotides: TGTGCCAGCAGCCCATCTCCCTGGGGGGGCGCTTCCGGGGAGCTGTTTTTT.

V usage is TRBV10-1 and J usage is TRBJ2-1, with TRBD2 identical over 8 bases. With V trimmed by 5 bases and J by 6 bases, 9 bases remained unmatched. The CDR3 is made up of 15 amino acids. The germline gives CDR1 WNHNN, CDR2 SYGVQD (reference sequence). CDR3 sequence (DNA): TGCGCCAGCAGTATGAGCGGGGGAGGCCCCAATGAGCAGTTCTTC. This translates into CASSMSGGGPNEQFF.

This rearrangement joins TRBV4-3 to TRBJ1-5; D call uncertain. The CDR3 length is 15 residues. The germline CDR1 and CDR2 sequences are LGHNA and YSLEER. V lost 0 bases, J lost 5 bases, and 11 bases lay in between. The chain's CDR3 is CASSQDRHQDQPQHF. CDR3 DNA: TGCGCCAGCAGCCAAGATCGTCACCAGGATCAGCCCCAGCATTTT.

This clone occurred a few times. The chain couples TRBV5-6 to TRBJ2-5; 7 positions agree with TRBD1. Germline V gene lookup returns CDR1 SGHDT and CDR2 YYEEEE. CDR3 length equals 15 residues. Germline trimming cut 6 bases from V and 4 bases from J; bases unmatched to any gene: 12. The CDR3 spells CASNRRQGVGETQYF. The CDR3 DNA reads TGTGCCAGCAACCGACGCCAGGGGGTAGGAGAGACCCAGTACTTC.

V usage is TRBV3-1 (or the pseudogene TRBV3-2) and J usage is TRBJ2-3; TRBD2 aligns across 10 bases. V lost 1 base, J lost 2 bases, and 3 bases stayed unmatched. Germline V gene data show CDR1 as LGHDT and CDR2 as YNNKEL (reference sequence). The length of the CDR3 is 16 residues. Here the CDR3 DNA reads TGTGCCAGCAGCCAAGTAGCGGGGGGCATCACAGATACGCAGTATTTT. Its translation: CASSQVAGGITDTQYF.

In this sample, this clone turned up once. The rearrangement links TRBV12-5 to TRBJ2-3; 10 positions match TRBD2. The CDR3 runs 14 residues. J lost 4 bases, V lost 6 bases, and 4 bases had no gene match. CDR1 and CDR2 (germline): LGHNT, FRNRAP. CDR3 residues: CASGPSGGADTQYF. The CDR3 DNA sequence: TGTGCTAGTGGACCGAGCGGGGGGGCAGATACGCAGTATTTT. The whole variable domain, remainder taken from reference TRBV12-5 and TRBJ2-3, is DARVTQTPRHKVTEMGQEVTMRCQPILGHNTVFWYRQTMMQGLELLAYFRNRAPLDDSGMPKDRFSAEMPDATLATLKIQPSEPRDSAVYFCASGPSGGADTQYFGPGTRLTVL.